The sample holds a few counts of the clone carrying this T cell receptor beta chain. The germline V gene has CDR1 MDHEN and CDR2 SYDVKM. The CDR3 length is 18 residues. J lost 2 bases, V lost 6 bases, and 11 bases had no gene match. This sample was taken from a study of blood T cell repertoires in COVID-19. For the study at large: The samples span acute and convalescent COVID-19 from the United States, Italy and Spain. Sources were T cells, B-cell-depleted T cells, or PBMCs; the material itself was cDNA or gDNA.

Per the original data handling: Amplification of reference gene primers was used by the study to estimate nucleated cell counts. TCRdb's table, derived via immunoSEQ multiplex PCR, lists solely in-frame clones and lacks some. The V and J calls and the clone size are those of that table, but D and trimming were determined from the DNA. The data contain over 75,000 clones, roughly 84% of them singletons. The V call is TRBV28, the J call TRBJ1-3; TRBD1 matches 12 bases. The clonotype comes from a man between 65 and 79 years old with acute or convalescent COVID-19. The sample consisted of peripheral blood. CDR3 DNA: TGTGCCAGCAGGGCCGGGACAGGGGGCGAGATTACTGGAAACACCATATATTTT. Its protein is CASRAGTGGEITGNTIYF. Full variable domain (remainder filled in from reference TRBV28 and TRBJ1-3): DVKVTQSSRYLVKRTGEKVFLECVQDMDHENMFWYRQDPGLGLRLIYFSYDVKMKEKGDIPEGYSVSREKKERFSLILESASTNQTSMYLCASRAGTGGEITGNTIYFGEGSWLTVV.